A single sample gave rise to the 10 T cell receptor beta chains below, sequenced in a study of response to subunit inactivated influenza vaccine. TCRdb fed the RT-PCR reads into MiXCR, producing one record per CDR3 protein. Of more than 400,000 distinct CDR3 sequences in the sample, less than 7.5% were seen once. The sequencing here drew on PBMCs from blood, taken 23 months after vaccination. These receptors came from a man aged 45 to 75 who received an inactivated influenza vaccine.

At least ten counts were recorded for this clonotype. The J gene is TRBJ2-1, the V gene TRBV29-1; D might be TRBD1 or TRBD2, each matching 5 bases. This CDR3 has 14 amino acids. The germline V gene encodes CDR1 SQVTM and CDR2 ANQGSEA. The V gene lost 3 bases and the J gene lost 8 bases, with 17 bases spanning the gap. CDR3 region: CSVDRGQGVDEQFF. As DNA, the CDR3 is TGCAGCGTTGATCGGGGCCAAGGGGTCGATGAGCAGTTCTTC.

This clonotype was seen repeatedly, ten times or more. The V call is TRBV4-1, the J call TRBJ2-6; D remains ambiguous. V lost 0 bases and J 0 bases, leaving 3 bases between the germline ends. This CDR3 has 15 residues. CDR1 is MGHRA and CDR2 is YSYEKL in the germline V gene. Written as DNA, the CDR3 is TGCGCCAGCAGCCAAGAGGTCTCTGGGGCCAACGTCCTGACTTTC. Amino acid sequence: CASSQEVSGANVLTF.

The chain carries TRBV19 and TRBJ2-1; 8 nucleotides line up with TRBD2. Germline V gene data show CDR1 as LNHDA and CDR2 as SQIVND (reference sequence). This CDR3 has 15 amino acids. V lost 8 bases, J lost 9 bases, and 15 bases stayed unmatched. The CDR3 nucleotides read TGTGCCAGTCGGCTTAGCGGGGCCCTGGGTGCTGAGCAGTTCTTC. It is translated as CASRLSGALGAEQFF.

This chain joins TRBV6-1 and TRBJ1-6, with D possibly being TRBD1 (6 bases). This CDR3 is built from 13 residues. The germline V and J ends were trimmed by 6 bases and 7 bases, with 10 bases remaining between them. Germline CDR1 MNHNS, CDR2 SASEGT. The CDR3 here is CASSPRGNSPLHF. DNA of the CDR3: TGTGCCAGCAGCCCAAGGGGGAATTCACCCCTCCACTTT.

This clonotype was seen many times. This sequence joins TRBV29-1 and TRBJ2-3, with 11 nucleotides matching TRBD2. The CDR3 has 17 residues. Germline CDR1 reads SQVTM; CDR2 reads ANQGSEA. Trimming cost V 0 bases and J 4 bases; bases outside gene matches: 9. This CDR3 reads CSVEEMLAGGYSDTQYF. CDR3 bases: TGCAGCGTTGAAGAAATGCTAGCGGGAGGTTATTCAGATACGCAGTATTTT.

This clonotype has more than one count but fewer than ten. The V and J genes are TRBV2 and TRBJ2-2; TRBD1 agrees at 9 bases. The CDR3 has 15 amino acids. CDR1 SNHLY and CDR2 FYNNEI come from the germline V gene. V was clipped by 6 bases and J by 4 bases; unmatched bases: 6. CDR3 sequence (DNA): TGTGCCAGCAGGGCCCGGACAGGGGCCACCGGGGAGCTGTTTTTT. Translating gives CASRARTGATGELFF.

The rearrangement joins TRBV28 to TRBJ2-1, with 8 bases fitting TRBD1. Losses at the gene ends were 2 bases for V and 12 bases for J; bases not matched to a gene: 6. The length of the CDR3 is 13 residues. CDR1 is MDHEN, CDR2 SYDVKM, per germline. CDR3 nucleotide sequence: TGTGCCAGCAGTTTAGTGACAGGGGTATGGCAGTTCTTC. It encodes CASSLVTGVWQFF.

The chain has TRBV11-1 and TRBJ2-5; D gene uncertain. Deletions cut 7 bases from V and 4 bases from J, with 16 bases between. Looked up from germline, CDR1 is SGHAT and CDR2 is FQDESV (reference sequence). CDR3 size: 14 residues. The DNA of the CDR3 is TGTGCCAGCACCTTTGGGCTGGCCGGAGAGACCCAGTACTTC. Residues: CASTFGLAGETQYF.

This clonotype was observed at least ten times. The chain combines TRBV11-2 with TRBJ2-1, with D hard to call. The CDR3 totals 15 residues. V lost 3 bases, J lost 8 bases, and 17 bases lay in between. Germline V gene data show CDR1 as SGHAT and CDR2 as FQNNGV. CDR3 bases: TGTGCCAGCAGCTTCCAAGCATCGCTTCGGCATGAGCAGTTCTTC. Its translation: CASSFQASLRHEQFF.

This chain links TRBV5-1 with TRBJ2-5; 9 bases are shared with TRBD1. This CDR3 comprises 14 residues. Germline values: CDR1 SGHRS, CDR2 YFSETQ. V shed 2 bases, J shed 5 bases, and the junction held 4 bases outside the gene matches. Written as DNA, the CDR3 is TGCGCCAGCAGCTTCGACAGGGGGGGGGAGACCCAGTACTTC. Protein product: CASSFDRGGETQYF.